This TCR beta chain was captured in a study of blood T cell repertoires in COVID-19. Study-wide context: Some COVID-19 samples were acute and others convalescent; all came from the United States, Italy and Spain.

V shed 2 bases, J shed 3 bases, and the junction held 3 bases outside the gene matches. In germline, CDR1 is KGHSH, CDR2 LQKENI. The CDR3 spans 16 residues. The method was immunoSEQ multiplex PCR; TCRdb's version includes in-frame clones alone and lacks a portion of them. The repertoire has approximately 84,000 clones, around four fifths of them found once; the top ten carry about 10%. This sequence was found in a human donor in a cohort sampled during active COVID-19. The sample taken for sequencing was peripheral blood. This chain joins TRBV18 and TRBJ2-3, with 12 bases fitting TRBD2. The CDR3 DNA reads as TGTGCCAGCTCACCAGGACTAGCGGGAATAACAGATACGCAGTATTTT. Encoded protein: CASSPGLAGITDTQYF.